This T cell receptor (beta chain) was profiled in a study of T cell responses to AZD1222 COVID-19 vaccine. Study observations and caveats: Vaccine-associated CD4 TCRs spanned spike, dominant at 160-218 and 743-854. It was only after the peak T cell response that any repertoires were sampled. The number of AZD1222 recipients seropositive at baseline was only six. Reports indicate that nearly half of spike-specific TCRs are directed at unmutated variant regions.

To note about this clone: Its matching antigen is unknown.

This CDR3 has 14 residues. The germline V gene has CDR1 MNHEY and CDR2 SVGAGI. The junction had 11 bases not matched to a gene; V was cut back by 11 bases and J by 3 bases. Some clones are missing from TCRdb's copy, which holds only in-frame ones; the method was immunoSEQ multiplex PCR. The sample consists of 110,000 to 150,000 clones, about 91% of them appearing once. Source: peripheral blood, taken on day 0 of AZD1222 vaccination. The chain combines TRBV6-5 with TRBJ1-2; TRBD1 agrees at 8 bases. The receptor was derived from an adult in good health. The CDR3 coding sequence is TGTGCCGCCCGCGGCAGGGGGCTAGACTATGGCTACACCTTC. It yields the protein CAARGRGLDYGYTF.